This T cell receptor beta chain was documented in a study of T cells expressing NK-cell markers. About the research overall: The eight sequenced donors comprised seven who were HCMV-seropositive and one who was seronegative.

The CDR3 runs 14 residues. CDR1 and CDR2 from the germline V gene are MNHEY and SVGAGI. General observations from the study: In about six donors, dominant CD3+CD56+NKG2C+ clones formed roughly 1.0-7.5% of CD8+ cells.

What made the TCR beta cDNA was 5'RACE template switching with UMIs. TCRdb processed the 5' RACE reads again and assigns one entry to each CDR3 protein, with no DNA. The table gives fewer than 25,000 distinct CDR3 sequences; the top ten clones make up around 60% of it. In the case of this clonotype: What it binds is not known.

This receptor was identified in a man aged 18 to 70 in good health. The sequencing sample was made of blood T cells: a sorted CD56 or NKG2C T cell subset, CD4+ or CD8+ T cells, or bulk PBMC T cells (not recorded which). The chain joins TRBV6-5 to TRBJ2-1; TCRdb proposes TRBD2, but this gene call is untestable without DNA. This CDR3 reads CASSYGGGANEQFF.